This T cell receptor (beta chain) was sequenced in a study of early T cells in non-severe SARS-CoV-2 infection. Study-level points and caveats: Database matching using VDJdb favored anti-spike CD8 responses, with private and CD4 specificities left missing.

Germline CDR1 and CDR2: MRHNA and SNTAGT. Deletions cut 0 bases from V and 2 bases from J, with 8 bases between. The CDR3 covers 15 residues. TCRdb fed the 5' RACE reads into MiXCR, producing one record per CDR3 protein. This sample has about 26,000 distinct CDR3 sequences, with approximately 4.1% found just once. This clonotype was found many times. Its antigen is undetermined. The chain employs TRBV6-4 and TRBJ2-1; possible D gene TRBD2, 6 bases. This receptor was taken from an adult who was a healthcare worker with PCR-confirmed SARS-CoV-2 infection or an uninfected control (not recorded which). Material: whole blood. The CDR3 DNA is TGTGCCAGCAGTGACTCGGGGGGACCCTACAATGAGCAGTTCTTC. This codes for CASSDSGGPYNEQFF.